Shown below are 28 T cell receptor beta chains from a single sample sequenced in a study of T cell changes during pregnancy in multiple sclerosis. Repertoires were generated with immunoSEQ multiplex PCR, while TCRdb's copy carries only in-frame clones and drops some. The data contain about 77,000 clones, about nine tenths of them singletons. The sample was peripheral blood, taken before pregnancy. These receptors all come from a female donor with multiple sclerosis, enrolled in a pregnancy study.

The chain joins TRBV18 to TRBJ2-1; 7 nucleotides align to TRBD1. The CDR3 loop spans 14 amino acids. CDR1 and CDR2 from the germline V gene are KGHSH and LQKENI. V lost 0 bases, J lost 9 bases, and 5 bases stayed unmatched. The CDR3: CASSPPNRGGEQFF. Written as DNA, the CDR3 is TGTGCCAGCTCACCACCTAACAGGGGCGGTGAGCAGTTCTTC.

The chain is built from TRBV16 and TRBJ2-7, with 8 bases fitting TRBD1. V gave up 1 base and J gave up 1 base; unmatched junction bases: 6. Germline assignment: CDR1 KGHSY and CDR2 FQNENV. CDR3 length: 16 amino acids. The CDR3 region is CASSQFRGHISYEQYF. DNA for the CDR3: TGTGCCAGCAGCCAATTCAGGGGGCATATTTCCTACGAGCAGTACTTC.

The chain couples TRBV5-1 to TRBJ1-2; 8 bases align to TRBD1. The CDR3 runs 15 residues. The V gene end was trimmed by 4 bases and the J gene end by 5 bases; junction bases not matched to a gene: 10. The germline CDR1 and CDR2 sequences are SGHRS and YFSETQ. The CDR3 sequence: CASSLGQGGYYGYTF. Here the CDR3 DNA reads TGCGCCAGCAGCCTCGGACAGGGAGGTTATTATGGCTACACCTTC.

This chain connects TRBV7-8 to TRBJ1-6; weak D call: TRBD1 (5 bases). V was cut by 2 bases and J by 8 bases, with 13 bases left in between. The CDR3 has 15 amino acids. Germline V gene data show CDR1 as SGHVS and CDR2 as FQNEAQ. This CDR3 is CASSLLRTSDSPLHF. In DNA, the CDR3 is TGTGCCAGCAGCTTACTCCGGACAAGTGATTCACCCCTCCACTTT.

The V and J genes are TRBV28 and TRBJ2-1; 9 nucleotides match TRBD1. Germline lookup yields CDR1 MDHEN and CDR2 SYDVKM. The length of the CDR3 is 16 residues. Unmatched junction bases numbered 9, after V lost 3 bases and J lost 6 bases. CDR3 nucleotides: TGTGCCAGCAGTTTTCCCGGGACAGGGAGGCCCAATGAGCAGTTCTTC. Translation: CASSFPGTGRPNEQFF.

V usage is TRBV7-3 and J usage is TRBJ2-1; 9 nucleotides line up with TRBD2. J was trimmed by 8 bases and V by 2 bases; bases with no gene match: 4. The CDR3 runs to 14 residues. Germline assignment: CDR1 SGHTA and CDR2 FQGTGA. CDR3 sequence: CASSLLAGLDEQFF. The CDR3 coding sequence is TGTGCCAGCAGCTTACTAGCGGGGCTGGATGAGCAGTTCTTC.

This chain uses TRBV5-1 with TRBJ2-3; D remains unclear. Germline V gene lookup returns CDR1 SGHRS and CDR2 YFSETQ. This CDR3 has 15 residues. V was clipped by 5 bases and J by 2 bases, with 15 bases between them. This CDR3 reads CASSTNPNPTDTQYF. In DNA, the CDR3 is TGCGCCAGCAGTACAAACCCCAACCCCACAGATACGCAGTATTTT.

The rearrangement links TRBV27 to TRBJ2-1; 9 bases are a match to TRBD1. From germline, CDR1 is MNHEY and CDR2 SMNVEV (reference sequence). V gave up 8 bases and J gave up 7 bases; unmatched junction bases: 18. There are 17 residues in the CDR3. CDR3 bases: TGTGCCAGCCAACCCGCCAGAACAGGGGGCGGTAGGAATGAGCAGTTCTTC. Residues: CASQPARTGGGRNEQFF.

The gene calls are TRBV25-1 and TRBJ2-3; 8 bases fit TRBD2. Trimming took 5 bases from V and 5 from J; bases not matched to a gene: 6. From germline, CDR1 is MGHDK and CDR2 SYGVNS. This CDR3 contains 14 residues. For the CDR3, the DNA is TGTGCCAGCAGTATTACGGGGGGGGGAGATACGCAGTATTTT. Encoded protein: CASSITGGGDTQYF.

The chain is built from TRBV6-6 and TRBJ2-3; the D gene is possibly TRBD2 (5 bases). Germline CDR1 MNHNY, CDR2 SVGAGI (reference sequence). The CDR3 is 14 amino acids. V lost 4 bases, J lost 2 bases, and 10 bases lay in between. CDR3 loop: CASSWGAHTDTQYF. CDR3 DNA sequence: TGTGCCAGCAGTTGGGGAGCGCACACAGATACGCAGTATTTT.

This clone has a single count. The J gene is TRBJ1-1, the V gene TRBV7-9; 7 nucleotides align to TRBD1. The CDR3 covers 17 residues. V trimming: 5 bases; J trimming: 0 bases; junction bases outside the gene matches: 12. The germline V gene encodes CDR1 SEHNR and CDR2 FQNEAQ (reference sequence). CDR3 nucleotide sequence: TGTGCCAGCAGCCCTGTCCCGGGACAGCGCCTGAACACTGAAGCTTTCTTT. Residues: CASSPVPGQRLNTEAFF.

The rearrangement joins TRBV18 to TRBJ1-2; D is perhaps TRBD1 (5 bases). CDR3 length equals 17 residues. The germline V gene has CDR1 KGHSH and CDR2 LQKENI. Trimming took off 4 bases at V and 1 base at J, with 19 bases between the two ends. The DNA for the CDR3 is TGTGCCAGCTCACTAGGGACCGCGGTGGAGGGTAACTATGGCTACACCTTC. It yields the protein CASSLGTAVEGNYGYTF.

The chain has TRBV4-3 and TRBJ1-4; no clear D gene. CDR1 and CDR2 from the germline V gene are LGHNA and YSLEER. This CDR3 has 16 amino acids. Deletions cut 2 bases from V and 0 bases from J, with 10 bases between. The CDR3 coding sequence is TGCGCCAGCAGCCAAATTGCAGAGGCAACTAATGAAAAACTGTTTTTT. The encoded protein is CASSQIAEATNEKLFF.

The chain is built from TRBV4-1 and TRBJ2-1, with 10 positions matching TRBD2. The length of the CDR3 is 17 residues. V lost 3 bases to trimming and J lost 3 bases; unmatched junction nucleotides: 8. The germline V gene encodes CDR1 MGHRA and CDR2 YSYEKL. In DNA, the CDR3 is TGCGCCAGCAGCCAGGGGCCTAGGACTAGCGGCTACAATGAGCAGTTCTTC. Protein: CASSQGPRTSGYNEQFF.

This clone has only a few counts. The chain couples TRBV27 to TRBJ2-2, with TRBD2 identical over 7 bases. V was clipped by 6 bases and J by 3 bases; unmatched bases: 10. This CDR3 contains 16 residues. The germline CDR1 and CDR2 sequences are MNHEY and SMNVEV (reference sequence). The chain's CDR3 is CASRTPGTKDTGELFF. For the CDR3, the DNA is TGTGCCAGCAGAACTCCGGGGACTAAGGACACCGGGGAGCTGTTTTTT.

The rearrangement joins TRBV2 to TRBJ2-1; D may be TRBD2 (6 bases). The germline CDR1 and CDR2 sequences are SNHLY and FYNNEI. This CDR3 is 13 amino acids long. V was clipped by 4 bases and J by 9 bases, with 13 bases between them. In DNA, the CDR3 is TGTGCCAGCAGTGGTTACGGGGAGGCTGAGCAGTTCTTC. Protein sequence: CASSGYGEAEQFF. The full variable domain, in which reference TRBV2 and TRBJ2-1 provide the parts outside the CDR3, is EPEVTQTPSHQVTQMGQEVILRCVPISNHLYFYWYRQILGQKVEFLVSFYNNEISEKSEIFDDQFSVERPDGSNFTLKIRSTKLEDSAMYFCASSGYGEAEQFFGPGTRLTVL.

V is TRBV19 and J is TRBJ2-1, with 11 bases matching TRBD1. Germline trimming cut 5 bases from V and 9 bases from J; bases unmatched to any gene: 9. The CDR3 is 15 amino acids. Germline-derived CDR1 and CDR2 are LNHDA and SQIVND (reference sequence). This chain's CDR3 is CASSQDRGRLGEQFF. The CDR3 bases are TGTGCCAGTAGTCAGGACAGGGGGCGGCTTGGTGAGCAGTTCTTC.

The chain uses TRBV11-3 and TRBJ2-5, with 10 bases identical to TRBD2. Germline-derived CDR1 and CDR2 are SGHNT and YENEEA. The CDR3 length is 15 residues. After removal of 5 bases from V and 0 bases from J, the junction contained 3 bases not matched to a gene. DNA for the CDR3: TGTGCCAGCAGCAGCGGGGGGGCCGACCAAGAGACCCAGTACTTC. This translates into CASSSGGADQETQYF.

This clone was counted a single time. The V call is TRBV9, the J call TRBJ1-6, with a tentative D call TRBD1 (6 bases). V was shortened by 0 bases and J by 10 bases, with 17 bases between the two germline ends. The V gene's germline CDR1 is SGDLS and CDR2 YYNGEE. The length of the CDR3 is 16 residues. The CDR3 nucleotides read TGTGCCAGCAGCGTAGGAGGGGTGACAGGCTCGTCACCCCTCCACTTT. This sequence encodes CASSVGGVTGSSPLHF.

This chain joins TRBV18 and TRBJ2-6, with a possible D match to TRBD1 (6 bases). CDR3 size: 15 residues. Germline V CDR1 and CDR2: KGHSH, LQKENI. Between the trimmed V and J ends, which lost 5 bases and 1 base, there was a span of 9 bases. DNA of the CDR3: TGTGCCAGCTCATACAGGGAGTCTGGGGCCAACGTCCTGACTTTC. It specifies CASSYRESGANVLTF.

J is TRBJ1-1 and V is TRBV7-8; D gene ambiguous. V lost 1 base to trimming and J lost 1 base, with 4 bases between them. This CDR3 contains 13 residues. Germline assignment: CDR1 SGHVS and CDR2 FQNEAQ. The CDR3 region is CASSLGANTEAFF. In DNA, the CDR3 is TGTGCCAGCAGCTTAGGGGCGAACACTGAAGCTTTCTTT.

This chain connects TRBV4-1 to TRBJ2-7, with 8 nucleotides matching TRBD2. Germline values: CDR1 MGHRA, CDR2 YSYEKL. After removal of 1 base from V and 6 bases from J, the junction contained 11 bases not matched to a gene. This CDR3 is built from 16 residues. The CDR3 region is CASSQGLERGFSEQYF. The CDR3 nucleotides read TGCGCCAGCAGCCAAGGTTTGGAGCGGGGGTTCTCCGAGCAGTACTTC.

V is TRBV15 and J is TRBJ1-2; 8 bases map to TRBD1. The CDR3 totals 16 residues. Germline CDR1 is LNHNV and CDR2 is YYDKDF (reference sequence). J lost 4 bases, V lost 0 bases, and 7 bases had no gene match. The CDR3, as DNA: TGTGCCACCAGCAGAGAGGGGGAGGGACAGGCCTATGGCTACACCTTC. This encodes CATSREGEGQAYGYTF.

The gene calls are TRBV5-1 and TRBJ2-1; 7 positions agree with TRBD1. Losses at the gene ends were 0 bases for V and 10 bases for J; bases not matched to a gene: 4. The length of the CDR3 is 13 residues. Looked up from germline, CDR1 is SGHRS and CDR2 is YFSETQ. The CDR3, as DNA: TGCGCCAGCAGCTTGGTATGGGACAGAGAGCAGTTCTTC. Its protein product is CASSLVWDREQFF.

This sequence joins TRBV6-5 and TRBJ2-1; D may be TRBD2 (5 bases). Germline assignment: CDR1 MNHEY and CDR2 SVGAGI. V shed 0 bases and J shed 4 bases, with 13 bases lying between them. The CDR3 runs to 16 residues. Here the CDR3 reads CASSYSGPSGYNEQFF. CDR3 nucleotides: TGTGCCAGCAGTTACTCCGGCCCCAGCGGTTACAATGAGCAGTTCTTC.

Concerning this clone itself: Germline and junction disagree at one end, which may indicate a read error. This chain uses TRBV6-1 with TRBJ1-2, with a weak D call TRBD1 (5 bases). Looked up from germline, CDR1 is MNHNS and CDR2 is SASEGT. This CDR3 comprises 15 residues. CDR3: CASSEAPGAYRERAF. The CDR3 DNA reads TGTGCCAGCAGTGAAGCGCCCGGGGCCTACCGGGAGCGCGCCTTC.

CDR3: CASSTPVGGLPNTEAFF. CDR3 nucleotide sequence: TGCGCCAGCAGCACACCCGTGGGGGGGCTTCCGAACACTGAAGCTTTCTTT. This sequence joins TRBV5-1 and TRBJ1-1, with D perhaps matching TRBD1 (6 bases). CDR3 length equals 17 residues. With 4 bases removed from V and 1 base from J, the gap between germline ends came to 20 bases. CDR1 and CDR2 from the germline V gene are SGHRS and YFSETQ.

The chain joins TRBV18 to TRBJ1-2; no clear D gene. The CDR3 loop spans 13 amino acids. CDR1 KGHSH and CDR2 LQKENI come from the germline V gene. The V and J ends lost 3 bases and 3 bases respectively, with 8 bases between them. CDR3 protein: CASSPERDYGYTF. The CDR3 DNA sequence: TGTGCCAGCTCACCGGAGAGAGACTATGGCTACACCTTC.